The T cell receptor (beta chain) under discussion was sequenced for a study of shared clonotypes between healthy human individuals. Study results and caveats: Clonotypes shared by all four donors outscored non-shared clonotypes in generation probability.

In this sample, this clone turned up a few times. Its matching antigen is unknown. This same CDR3 is encoded by further DNA sequences in the sample. Method: immunoSEQ multiplex PCR; TCRdb's copy keeps in-frame clones and lacks some. This table has about 2.3 million clones, just under 95% appearing once. The CDR3 is made up of 14 amino acids. Looked up from germline, CDR1 is KGHSH and CDR2 is LQKENI. V trimming: 2 bases; J trimming: 5 bases; junction bases outside the gene matches: 3. Partitioning of CD4+ cells yielded a CD45RA+ naive subset and a CD45RA-negative memory subset. The chain combines TRBV18 with TRBJ1-1, with TRBD1 matching over 9 bases. Sequenced: naive CD4+ T cells from PBMCs. Subset reported: CD45RA+ positively selected. This clonotype was obtained from a man between 18 and 35 years old in good health. Some clones in this sample may be carry-over from other donors' samples. The CDR3 here is CASSPGTGKTEAFF. The CDR3, as DNA: TGTGCCAGCTCACCAGGGACAGGGAAGACTGAAGCTTTCTTT.